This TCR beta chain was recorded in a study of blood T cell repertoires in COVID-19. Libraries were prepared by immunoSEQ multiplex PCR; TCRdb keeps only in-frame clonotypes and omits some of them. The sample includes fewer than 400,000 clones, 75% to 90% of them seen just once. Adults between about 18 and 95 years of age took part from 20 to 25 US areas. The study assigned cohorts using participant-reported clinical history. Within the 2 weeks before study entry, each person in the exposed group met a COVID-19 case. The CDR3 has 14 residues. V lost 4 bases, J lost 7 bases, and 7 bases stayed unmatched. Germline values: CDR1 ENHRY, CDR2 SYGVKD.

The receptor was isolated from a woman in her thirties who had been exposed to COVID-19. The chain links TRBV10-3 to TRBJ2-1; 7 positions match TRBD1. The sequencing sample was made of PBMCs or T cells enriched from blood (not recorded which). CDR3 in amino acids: CAISVTGSKNEQFF. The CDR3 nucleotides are TGTGCCATCAGTGTGACAGGGTCGAAGAATGAGCAGTTCTTC.